The 27 T cell receptor beta chains given below trace back to one sample, sequenced in a study of blood T cell repertoires in COVID-19. Here immunoSEQ multiplex PCR was the method, and the copy in TCRdb shows in-frame clones only, minus some. The sample has tens of thousands of clones, roughly 89% seen once. Input material: peripheral blood. Receptor source: a man between 70 and 80 years old with active COVID-19.

This clone was observed a handful of times. V gene TRBV6-1 combines with J gene TRBJ1-3; D gene ambiguous. The V gene's germline CDR1 is MNHNS and CDR2 SASEGT. The ends were cut back, 2 bases at V and 5 bases at J, with 7 bases in the middle. This CDR3 region has 13 residues. The CDR3 region has the DNA TGTGCCAGCAGTGAATTCCTTAGAAACACCATATATTTT. It encodes CASSEFLRNTIYF.

Remarks on this clone: Other DNA sequences from this sample encode an identical CDR3 as well. The rearrangement links TRBV9 to TRBJ2-3; the match to TRBD2 covers 7 bases. Losses at the gene ends were 2 bases for V and 2 bases for J; bases not matched to a gene: 5. The CDR3 has 15 residues. The germline V gene has CDR1 SGDLS and CDR2 YYNGEE. The CDR3 DNA sequence: TGTGCCAGCAGCGTTGGCGGGAGTCTCACAGATACGCAGTATTTT. Protein sequence: CASSVGGSLTDTQYF.

This rearrangement joins TRBV28 to TRBJ2-3; D remains ambiguous. V lost 8 bases, J lost 7 bases, and 10 bases lay in between. CDR1 is MDHEN and CDR2 is SYDVKM in the germline V gene. This CDR3 has 11 amino acids. CDR3 in amino acids: CASLGLNTQYF. DNA for the CDR3: TGTGCCAGCCTGGGCTTGAATACGCAGTATTTT.

The chain is built from TRBV5-8 and TRBJ2-7, with TRBD1 matching over 7 bases. Unmatched junction bases numbered 7, after V lost 0 bases and J lost 4 bases. CDR1 and CDR2 from the germline V gene are SGHTS and YDEGEE. CDR3 length equals 15 residues. In nucleotides, the CDR3 is TGTGCCAGCAGCTTGGACCGGACAGGTTTTTACGAGCAGTACTTC. This encodes CASSLDRTGFYEQYF.

This chain uses TRBV28 with TRBJ1-3; a possible D gene is TRBD1 (6 bases). Germline V CDR1 and CDR2: MDHEN, SYDVKM. V was trimmed by 7 bases and J by 2 bases, leaving 27 bases between them. The CDR3 is 19 residues long. The CDR3 bases are TGTGCCAGCACCTCTTTTCCCCCTGCACGGGGGGGCGCTGGAAACACCATATATTTT. Translating gives CASTSFPPARGGAGNTIYF.

This clone was found once. This rearrangement joins TRBV18 to TRBJ2-7; 9 bases map to TRBD1. After removal of 6 bases from V and 3 bases from J, the junction contained 6 bases not matched to a gene. The CDR3 runs to 14 residues. The germline V gene encodes CDR1 KGHSH and CDR2 LQKENI. CDR3 sequence (DNA): TGTGCCAGCTCCCTAGGGACAGGGCACTACGAGCAGTACTTC. Translating gives CASSLGTGHYEQYF.

The CDR3 DNA is TGTGCCAGCAGCTTAGACCCGAGCTTTCGGGGTGAAGCTTTCTTT. Protein: CASSLDPSFRGEAFF. The gene calls are TRBV11-2 and TRBJ1-1, with D unresolved. CDR1 and CDR2 from the germline V gene are SGHAT and FQNNGV. This CDR3 is built from 15 residues. The V end lost 0 bases, the J end lost 7 bases, and 15 bases lay between the germline ends.

The chain couples TRBV5-1 to TRBJ2-7; TRBD2 matches 12 bases. J was trimmed by 4 bases and V by 0 bases; bases with no gene match: 8. The CDR3 is 17 amino acids. CDR1 is SGHRS and CDR2 is YFSETQ in the germline V gene. The CDR3 DNA follows: TGCGCCAGCAGCTTGGGGAGACTAGCGGGAGATAGGTACGAGCAGTACTTC. It translates to CASSLGRLAGDRYEQYF.

The gene calls are TRBV15 and TRBJ2-1, with D perhaps matching TRBD2 (5 bases). V shed 3 bases and J shed 6 bases, with 15 bases lying between them. This CDR3 comprises 15 residues. The germline CDR1 and CDR2 sequences are LNHNV and YYDKDF (reference sequence). In DNA, the CDR3 is TGTGCCACCAGCAGTCCCCGAGGGCCGGGCAATGAGCAGTTCTTC. Translated, it gives CATSSPRGPGNEQFF.

Remarks on this clone: The junction shows a germline mismatch at one end, possibly a read error. The chain couples TRBV7-7 to TRBJ2-1, with 10 bases matching TRBD2. CDR3 size: 16 residues. Per the germline V gene, CDR1 is SSHAT and CDR2 is FNYEAQ (reference sequence). CDR3 sequence (DNA): TGTGCTAGCAGCCGACTGGGACTAGCGATGAGGGATGAGCAGTTCTTC. This gives the protein CASSRLGLAMRDEQFF.

The chain couples TRBV28 to TRBJ2-1, with TRBD2 matching 9 bases. The CDR3 sequence is 16 residues long. V trimming: 4 bases; J trimming: 3 bases; junction bases outside the gene matches: 7. CDR1 is MDHEN and CDR2 is SYDVKM in the germline V gene. CDR3 residues: CASSYPGSGSYNEQFF. The CDR3, as DNA: TGTGCCAGCAGTTACCCGGGTAGCGGGAGCTACAATGAGCAGTTCTTC.

CDR3 bases: TGTGCCAGCAGCTTGGGTGGACTAGCGGCAACCGAGCAGTACTTC. Encoded protein: CASSLGGLAATEQYF. This sequence joins TRBV7-2 and TRBJ2-7, with 10 nucleotides matching TRBD2. CDR3 length: 15 residues. The germline CDR1 and CDR2 sequences are SGHTA and FQGNSA. Losses at the gene ends were 3 bases for V and 6 bases for J; bases not matched to a gene: 8.

The chain has TRBV4-3 and TRBJ2-1; possible D gene TRBD1, 5 bases. Germline CDR1 and CDR2: LGHNA and YSLEER. There are 16 residues in the CDR3. V shed 1 base and J shed 3 bases, with 13 bases lying between them. The CDR3 DNA follows: TGCGCCAGCAGCCAAGGTGGGGCGACGAGCTACAATGAGCAGTTCTTC. Amino acids: CASSQGGATSYNEQFF.

V usage is TRBV7-8 and J usage is TRBJ1-6, with 9 bases fitting TRBD1. The germline CDR1 and CDR2 sequences are SGHVS and FQNEAQ. The ends lost 2 bases at V and 0 bases at J; junction bases unmatched: 5. The CDR3 has 18 amino acids. CDR3 nucleotides: TGTGCCAGCAGCTTATCTGGACAGGGGCGCTCCTATAATTCACCCCTCCACTTT. Amino acid sequence: CASSLSGQGRSYNSPLHF.

The J gene is TRBJ2-7, the V gene TRBV12-3 or TRBV12-4; D gene unclear. Trimming left V 6 bases short and J 1 base short, with 10 bases between. The CDR3 loop spans 13 amino acids. This CDR3 reads CASRPDWSYEQYF. For the CDR3, the DNA is TGTGCCAGCAGGCCAGACTGGTCCTACGAGCAGTACTTC.

J is TRBJ2-7 and V is TRBV18; D may be TRBD1 (5 bases). Trimming removed 2 bases at V and 5 bases at J, with 13 bases between. Germline CDR1 and CDR2: KGHSH and LQKENI. The CDR3 has 14 residues. The CDR3 DNA sequence: TGTGCCAGCTCACCAGCCCAGGGTGTCCACGAGCAGTACTTC. Translated: CASSPAQGVHEQYF.

The chain joins TRBV7-2 to TRBJ1-2; TRBD1 agrees at 8 bases. Germline lookup yields CDR1 SGHTA and CDR2 FQGNSA. The CDR3 sequence is 14 residues long. V trimming: 5 bases; J trimming: 4 bases; junction bases outside the gene matches: 6. The DNA for the CDR3 is TGTGCCAGCAGCAGTTCAGGGGGCGCCTATGGCTACACCTTC. Residues: CASSSSGGAYGYTF. Based on the CDR3 plus reference TRBV7-2 and TRBJ1-2, the full variable domain is GAGVSQSPSNKVTEKGKDVELRCDPISGHTALYWYRQSLGQGLEFLIYFQGNSAPDKSGLPSDRFSAERTGGSVSTLTIQRTQQEDSAVYLCASSSSGGAYGYTFGSGTRLTVV.

This clone was observed a single time. CDR3 loop: CATSEGLTNIQYF. In DNA form, the CDR3 reads TGTGCCACCAGCGAGGGACTTACCAACATTCAGTACTTC. This chain uses TRBV24-1 with TRBJ2-4; tentative D call: TRBD2 (6 bases). The CDR3 extends over 13 amino acids. V was clipped by 7 bases and J by 7 bases, with 13 bases between them. Germline CDR1 KGHDR, CDR2 SFDVKD.

The chain is built from TRBV28 and TRBJ1-5, with 8 bases identical to TRBD1. CDR1 is MDHEN and CDR2 is SYDVKM in the germline V gene. Germline trimming cut 7 bases from V and 6 bases from J; bases unmatched to any gene: 8. The CDR3 is 14 residues long. In DNA form, the CDR3 reads TGTGCCAGCATCCTCGGACAGGGTAGTCAGCCCCAGCATTTT. It yields the protein CASILGQGSQPQHF.

This clone was recorded once. The rearrangement uses TRBV11-2 and TRBJ2-1; TRBD1 matches 7 bases. CDR1 and CDR2 (germline): SGHAT, FQNNGV. This CDR3 is built from 16 residues. The V and J ends lost 0 bases and 4 bases, in that order; junction bases with no gene match: 6. The DNA for the CDR3 is TGTGCCAGCAGCTTAGAGCGGCAGGGGGTATACAATGAGCAGTTCTTC. Amino acid sequence: CASSLERQGVYNEQFF.

This chain joins TRBV11-1 and TRBJ2-7; D perhaps matches TRBD1 (5 bases). Trimming removed 5 bases at V and 2 bases at J, with 13 bases between. CDR3 size: 14 residues. Germline V gene lookup returns CDR1 SGHAT and CDR2 FQDESV (reference sequence). CDR3 DNA: TGTGCCAGCAGCCTCCCAGGGATAACCTACGAGCAGTACTTC. Encoded protein: CASSLPGITYEQYF.

This chain links TRBV21-1 with TRBJ2-5; the D segment call TRBD2 is taken from the table without a DNA check. TRBV21-1 is marked as a pseudogene. The CDR3 has 15 residues. CDR3 coding DNA: TGTGCCAGCAGCAAACAAAATCCTAGCCAAGAGACCCAGTACTTC. Encoded protein: CASSKQNPSQETQYF.

This chain connects TRBV5-6 to TRBJ2-6; TRBD1 agrees at 9 bases. The CDR3 spans 18 residues. Germline trimming cut 4 bases from V and 3 bases from J; bases unmatched to any gene: 11. Per the germline V gene, CDR1 is SGHDT and CDR2 is YYEEEE. The DNA of the CDR3 is TGTGCCAGCAGCGGAGACGTACAGGGGGCTAGTGGGGCCAACGTCCTGACTTTC. It is translated as CASSGDVQGASGANVLTF.

The chain links TRBV4-1 to TRBJ1-1; D is uncertain. The germline CDR1 and CDR2 sequences are MGHRA and YSYEKL. V was clipped by 3 bases and J by 4 bases, with 9 bases between them. CDR3 size: 13 residues. The CDR3 DNA reads as TGCGCCAGCAGCCAGCTCTGGAGCACTGAAGCTTTCTTT. It is translated as CASSQLWSTEAFF.

This clone was found a few times. In the same sample, other DNA sequences code for this CDR3. The chain combines TRBV7-9 with TRBJ2-3, with a tentative D call TRBD1 (5 bases). The V gene lost 1 base and the J gene lost 0 bases, with 5 bases spanning the gap. This CDR3 has 14 amino acids. CDR1 is SEHNR, CDR2 FQNEAQ, per germline (reference sequence). The CDR3 is CASSLEGSTDTQYF. In DNA, the CDR3 is TGTGCCAGCAGCTTAGAGGGGAGCACAGATACGCAGTATTTT.

V and J are TRBV11-2 and TRBJ2-7; the match to TRBD1 covers 12 bases. The CDR3 runs to 15 residues. J gave up 8 bases and V 4 bases, and 9 bases lay outside the gene matches. The germline V gene encodes CDR1 SGHAT and CDR2 FQNNGV. The CDR3 reads CASSSPGTGGVKQYF. The CDR3 DNA reads as TGTGCCAGCAGCTCCCCCGGGACAGGGGGCGTAAAGCAGTACTTC.

The chain uses TRBV30 and TRBJ2-7; 10 nucleotides match TRBD1. V gave up 3 bases and J gave up 5 bases; unmatched junction bases: 7. The CDR3 is 14 amino acids. CDR1 is GTSNPN, CDR2 SVGIG, per germline (reference sequence). The CDR3 reads CAWSSGTGDHEQYF. The CDR3 DNA reads as TGTGCCTGGAGCAGCGGGACAGGGGACCACGAGCAGTACTTC.